Presented here are 3 T cell receptor beta chains from one specimen sequenced in a study of blood T cell repertoires in COVID-19. Sequencing was performed with immunoSEQ multiplex PCR; in TCRdb, only in-frame clones are kept and a portion is missing. The sample lists 250,000 to 350,000 clones; 87% were seen once. The sample taken for sequencing was peripheral blood. These receptors were taken from a man between 18 and 35 years old with active or convalescent COVID-19.

This chain uses TRBV5-1 with TRBJ2-7; 7 positions match TRBD1. The CDR3 consists of 15 residues. V was pared by 4 bases and J by 2 bases, with 9 bases of the junction left unmatched. The germline V gene encodes CDR1 SGHRS and CDR2 YFSETQ. The DNA of the CDR3 is TGCGCCAGCAGCCCGCGTACAGGGGAACCCTACGAGCAGTACTTC. Translated: CASSPRTGEPYEQYF.

The rearrangement uses TRBV5-1 and TRBJ2-5; maybe TRBD2 (6 bases). This CDR3 contains 15 residues. The germline V gene encodes CDR1 SGHRS and CDR2 YFSETQ. The germline V and J ends were trimmed by 2 bases and 4 bases, with 15 bases remaining between them. The CDR3 reads CASSFQVGGVETQYF. The CDR3 DNA follows: TGCGCCAGCAGCTTCCAAGTTGGCGGGGTAGAGACCCAGTACTTC.

The rearrangement uses TRBV20-1 and TRBJ2-1; D not resolved. The V and J ends lost 5 bases and 7 bases respectively, with 9 bases between them. The CDR3 runs to 11 residues. CDR1 is DFQATT, CDR2 SNEGSKA, per germline (reference sequence). The CDR3 coding sequence is TGCAGTGCTCCCGTAGTTAATGAGCAGTTCTTC. Translating it yields CSAPVVNEQFF.